This T cell receptor (beta chain) was captured by sequencing in a study of patients and donors after allogeneic stem cell transplantation. TCRdb itself ran the RT-PCR reads through MiXCR, one entry per CDR3 protein. The profile shows about a million distinct CDR3 sequences, roughly 18% of them singletons. A few counts support this clonotype. This receptor was identified in a human donor who was either an allogeneic HSCT recipient or a stem cell or donor lymphocyte infusion donor (not recorded which). It is not recorded whose cells these are; they may come from a transplant donor. Material for sequencing was blood, either unsorted or a sorted T cell fraction (not recorded which).

Here the CDR3 DNA reads TGTGCCAGCAGTTCCCTAATGACAATAACCGGGGCCAACGTCCTGACTTTC. As protein: CASSSLMTITGANVLTF. V and J are TRBV6-2 or TRBV6-3 and TRBJ2-6, with no clear D. Germline assignment: CDR1 MNHEY and CDR2 SVGEGT. CDR3 size: 17 residues. The V gene lost 4 bases and the J gene lost 4 bases, with 17 bases spanning the gap.